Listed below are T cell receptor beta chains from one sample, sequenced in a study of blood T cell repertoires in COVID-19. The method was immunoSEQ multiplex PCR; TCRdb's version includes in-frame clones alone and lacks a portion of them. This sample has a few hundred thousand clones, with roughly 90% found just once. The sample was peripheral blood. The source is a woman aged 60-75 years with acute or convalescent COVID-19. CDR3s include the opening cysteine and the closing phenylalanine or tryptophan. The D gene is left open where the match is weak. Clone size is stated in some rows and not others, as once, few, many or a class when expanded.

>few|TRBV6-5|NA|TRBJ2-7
TGTGCCAGCCGACGGGTCCAGGGGCACGAGCAGTACTTC
CASRRVQGHEQYF
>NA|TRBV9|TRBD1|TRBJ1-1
TGTGCCAGCAGCGCAGACAGGGGCTGGAACACTGAAGCTTTCTTT
CASSADRGWNTEAFF
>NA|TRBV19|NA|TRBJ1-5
TGTGCCAGTAGTAGAACCCCCGGGACATCAAATCAGCCCCAGCATTTT
CASSRTPGTSNQPQHF
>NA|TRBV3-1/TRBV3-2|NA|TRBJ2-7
TGTGCCAGCAGCGATGAATTCGACAGAACATACGAGCAGTACTTC
CASSDEFDRTYEQYF
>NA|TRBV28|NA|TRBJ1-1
TGTGCCAGCAGTTTCAGGGGTCGGACGGCTTTCTTT
CASSFRGRTAFF
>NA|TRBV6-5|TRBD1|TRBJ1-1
TGTGCCAGCAGCGACAGGGGCGGACTGATCGCTGAAGCTTTCTTT
CASSDRGGLIAEAFF
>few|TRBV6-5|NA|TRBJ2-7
TGTGCCACCAGGCAGGGTTCCTACGAGCAGTACTTC
CATRQGSYEQYF
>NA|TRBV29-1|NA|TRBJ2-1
TGCAGCGTTGACAAATTCTACAATGAGCAGTTCTTC
CSVDKFYNEQFF
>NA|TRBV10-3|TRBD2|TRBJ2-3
TGTGCCATCAAATCCGAGCGGGAGAAGACAGATACGCAGTATTTT
CAIKSEREKTDTQYF
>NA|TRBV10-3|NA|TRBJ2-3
TGTGCCAGACCGCGGGACCCCCGGAGCACAGATACGCAGTATTTT
CARPRDPRSTDTQYF
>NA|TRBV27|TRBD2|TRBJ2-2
TGTGCCAGCAGTTTATATCGGGGGGTCAACACCGGGGAGCTGTTTTTT
CASSLYRGVNTGELFF
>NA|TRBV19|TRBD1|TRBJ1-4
TGTGCCAGTAGTACCAAGACAGGGGCGGAACTGTTTTTT
CASSTKTGAELFF
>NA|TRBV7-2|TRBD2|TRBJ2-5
TGTGCCAGCAGCTTGGCTCTAGCGGGAGGGCGTCGGGAGACCCAGTACTTC
CASSLALAGGRRETQYF
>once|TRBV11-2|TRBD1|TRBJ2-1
TGTGCCAGCAGCTTACCGGGACAGGGTAACTTTGAGCAGTTCTTC
CASSLPGQGNFEQFF
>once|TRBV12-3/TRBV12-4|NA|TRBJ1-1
TGTGCCAGCACCTTACAGGGGAACACTGAAGCTTTCTTT
CASTLQGNTEAFF
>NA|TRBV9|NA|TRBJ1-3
TGTGCCAGCAGCGCGAGGAACTCTGGAAACACCATATATTTT
CASSARNSGNTIYF
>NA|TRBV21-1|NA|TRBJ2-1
TGTGCCAGCAGCCCTAACGGGGGAAATGAGCAGTTCTTC
CASSPNGGNEQFF
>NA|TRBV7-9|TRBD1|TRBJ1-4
TGTGCCAGCAGCCAGACGGACAGGGCTAATGAAAAACTGTTTTTT
CASSQTDRANEKLFF
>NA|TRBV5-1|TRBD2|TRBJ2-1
TGCGCCAGCAGCTTGGGTACTAGCGGGGGCCAGAGCTCCTACAATGAGCAGTTCTTC
CASSLGTSGGQSSYNEQFF
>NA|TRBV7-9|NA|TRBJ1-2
TGTGCCAGCAGCTTAGCGCAGGCAGGGGCTAACTATGGCTACACCTTC
CASSLAQAGANYGYTF
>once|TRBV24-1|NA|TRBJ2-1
TGTGCCACCAGTGATCAGAATAGCGCAGGGGCTTACAATGAGCAGTTCTTC
CATSDQNSAGAYNEQFF
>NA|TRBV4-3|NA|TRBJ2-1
TGCGCCAGCAGCCAAGGTCGCTTGCGGACTTCAAATGAGCAGTTCTTC
CASSQGRLRTSNEQFF